This TCR beta chain was identified during a study of T cell responses to AZD1222 COVID-19 vaccine. Trimming stripped 6 bases from V and 4 bases from J, with 9 bases between. This CDR3 has 12 residues. The table came from immunoSEQ multiplex PCR; TCRdb's copy has only in-frame clones and leaves some out. This table holds roughly 180,000 clones, 85% to 95% found once. The sample here was peripheral blood, taken 28 days after the second AZD1222 dose. This sequence joins TRBV12-3 or TRBV12-4 and TRBJ1-1; D not certain. This TCR came from an adult who received the AZD1222 COVID-19 vaccine. CDR3 protein: CASSLTGTEAFF. The CDR3 DNA follows: TGTGCCAGCAGCCTCACGGGCACTGAAGCTTTCTTT.